These 20 T cell receptor beta chains share one sample of origin, sequenced in a study of vaccination and CD4 T cells after COVID-19. Specified treatment: approximately nine-day PBMC culture with coronavirus spike peptide pools or control peptides (ViraFEST assay). Once obtained from cultured CD4+ T cells, the DNA was sequenced using the Oncomine TCR Beta short-read assay. TCRdb used MiXCR to reprocess the PCR reads, holding one entry per CDR3 protein. The data hold some 9,800 distinct CDR3 sequences, with approximately 59% observed a single time. Antigens of these TCRs are unknown. The sequenced sample was CD4+ T cells from blood, cultured in vitro. These receptors were obtained from a human donor who had recovered from COVID-19.

This chain connects TRBV11-2 to TRBJ2-3; TRBD2 matches at 7 bases. With V trimmed by 1 base and J by 4 bases, 5 bases remained unmatched. Germline V gene data show CDR1 as SGHAT and CDR2 as FQNNGV. CDR3 length equals 15 residues. The CDR3 sequence: CASSLASGAPDTQYF. CDR3 nucleotide sequence: TGTGCCAGCAGCTTAGCTAGCGGAGCTCCAGATACGCAGTATTTT. Combining the CDR3 with reference TRBV11-2 and TRBJ2-3 gives the whole variable domain EAGVAQSPRYKIIEKRQSVAFWCNPISGHATLYWYQQILGQGPKLLIQFQNNGVVDDSQLPKDRFSAERLKGVDSTLKIQPAKLEDSAVYLCASSLASGAPDTQYFGPGTRLTVL.

The J gene is TRBJ1-2, the V gene TRBV19, with D uncertain. V gave up 6 bases and J gave up 3 bases, with 8 bases separating them. Germline V gene lookup returns CDR1 LNHDA and CDR2 SQIVND (reference sequence). The CDR3 covers 12 residues. This CDR3 reads CASSPSYYGYTF. The CDR3 DNA reads TGTGCCAGTAGCCCCAGCTACTATGGCTACACCTTC. Using reference TRBV19 and TRBJ1-2 for the parts outside the CDR3, the full variable domain is DGGITQSPKYLFRKEGQNVTLSCEQNLNHDAMYWYRQDPGQGLRLIYYSQIVNDFQKGDIAEGYSVSREKKESFPLTVTSAQKNPTAFYLCASSPSYYGYTFGSGTRLTVV.

The chain recombines TRBV11-3 with TRBJ2-2; 8 nucleotides agree with TRBD1. Germline assignment: CDR1 SGHNT and CDR2 YENEEA. This CDR3 region has 16 residues. J gave up 3 bases and V 6 bases, and 9 bases lay outside the gene matches. CDR3 sequence (DNA): TGTGCCAGCAGTCGCCGACAGGGGTATGACACCGGGGAGCTGTTTTTT. Its protein is CASSRRQGYDTGELFF.

This clonotype has a single count. CDR3 in DNA: TGTGCCAGCAGCTCCAGGGGAGGGAGGAACACTGAAGCTTTCTTT. Translating it yields CASSSRGGRNTEAFF. The chain employs TRBV7-3 and TRBJ1-1, with a weak D call TRBD1 (6 bases). From germline, CDR1 is SGHTA and CDR2 FQGTGA. Trimming pared 4 bases from V and 1 base from J, leaving 13 bases between. This CDR3 region has 15 residues.

The rearrangement uses TRBV11-2 and TRBJ1-1, with no clear D. Per the germline V gene, CDR1 is SGHAT and CDR2 is FQNNGV. The CDR3 runs 12 residues. The V and J ends lost 7 bases and 1 base respectively, with 7 bases between them. DNA of the CDR3: TGTGCCAGCACCACCCAGAACACTGAAGCTTTCTTT. Its translation: CASTTQNTEAFF.

By share, this clonotype ranks as large. The chain has TRBV7-8 and TRBJ1-2, with D tentatively TRBD1 (5 bases). CDR1 is SGHVS, CDR2 FQNEAQ, per germline. Trimming shortened V by 1 base and J by 5 bases, and 14 bases separated the two germline ends. This CDR3 is built from 15 residues. The chain's CDR3 is CASSLDPGGGYGYTF. In DNA, the CDR3 is TGTGCCAGCAGCTTAGATCCCGGGGGAGGGTATGGCTACACCTTC. Complete variable domain (other parts from reference TRBV7-8 and TRBJ1-2): GAGVSQSPRYKVAKRGQDVALRCDPISGHVSLFWYQQALGQGPEFLTYFQNEAQLDKSGLPSDRFFAERPEGSVSTLKIQRTQQEDSAVYLCASSLDPGGGYGYTFGSGTRLTVV.

The chain has TRBV27 and TRBJ1-1, with a possible D match to TRBD1 (6 bases). Germline CDR1 reads MNHEY; CDR2 reads SMNVEV (reference sequence). There are 17 residues in the CDR3. The V gene lost 1 base and the J gene lost 4 bases, with 19 bases spanning the gap. This chain's CDR3 is CASSLFGDWGAVTEAFF. The CDR3 DNA sequence: TGTGCCAGCAGTTTATTCGGGGATTGGGGGGCGGTCACTGAAGCTTTCTTT.

This clonotype came up a few times. The chain has TRBV7-2 and TRBJ1-2; possibly TRBD1 for D (6 bases). Germline assignment: CDR1 SGHTA and CDR2 FQGNSA. The length of the CDR3 is 15 residues. V was clipped by 5 bases and J by 8 bases, with 21 bases between them. CDR3 DNA: TGTGCCAGCAGCCCACAAACAGGGTCCGGGGACGGCTACACCTTC. As protein: CASSPQTGSGDGYTF.

This clonotype qualifies as medium-sized (0.01 to 0.1%). The chain uses TRBV12-5 and TRBJ2-7; TRBD2 matches 11 bases. The length of the CDR3 is 15 residues. V gave up 5 bases and J gave up 7 bases; unmatched junction bases: 10. Germline V gene data show CDR1 as LGHNT and CDR2 as FRNRAP. Here the CDR3 reads CASGLSGTSGREQYF. The CDR3 DNA reads as TGTGCTAGTGGTCTCTCCGGGACTAGCGGTAGGGAGCAGTACTTC.

Remarks on this clonotype: A much larger clone is a single base away; this may be a read error. The rearrangement joins TRBV27 to TRBJ2-2, with D unresolved. Trimming took 8 bases from V and 7 from J, leaving 8 bases between them. Germline CDR1 MNHEY, CDR2 SMNVEV (reference sequence). The CDR3 is made up of 11 amino acids. The DNA for the CDR3 is TGTGCCAGCGCCCGAGACGGGGAGCTGTTTTTT. It encodes CASARDGELFF.

The table lists this clonotype with a few counts. The J gene is TRBJ1-1, the V gene TRBV6-1, with D possibly being TRBD1 (5 bases). V lost 7 bases and J 0 bases, leaving 9 bases between the germline ends. CDR1 and CDR2 from the germline V gene are MNHNS and SASEGT. There are 13 residues in the CDR3. CDR3 DNA sequence: TGTGCCAGCAAGGACACTTTGAACACTGAAGCTTTCTTT. Its translation is CASKDTLNTEAFF.

The J gene is TRBJ2-1, the V gene TRBV7-9; D uncertain. The V gene lost 2 bases and the J gene lost 6 bases, with 8 bases spanning the gap. This CDR3 is built from 13 residues. CDR1 is SEHNR and CDR2 is FQNEAQ in the germline V gene (reference sequence). The CDR3 nucleotides are TGTGCCAGCAGCTTAATTGGTCGCAATGAGCAGTTCTTC. It translates to CASSLIGRNEQFF. Filled out from reference TRBV7-9 and TRBJ2-1, the complete variable domain reads DTGVSQNPRHKITKRGQNVTFRCDPISEHNRLYWYRQTLGQGPEFLTYFQNEAQLEKSRLLSDRFSAERPKGSFSTLEIQRTEQGDSAMYLCASSLIGRNEQFFGPGTRLTVL.

In its sample, this clonotype was seen a few times. The chain joins TRBV6-1 to TRBJ2-1, with 7 bases identical to TRBD1. The germline V gene encodes CDR1 MNHNS and CDR2 SASEGT. The CDR3 runs 11 residues. The V and J ends lost 8 bases and 10 bases, in that order; junction bases with no gene match: 5. This CDR3 reads CASDRVGEQFF. The CDR3 DNA sequence: TGTGCCAGCGACAGGGTTGGGGAGCAGTTCTTC.

The genes are TRBV28 and TRBJ1-2; 9 nucleotides line up with TRBD1. The length of the CDR3 is 16 residues. The V segment lost 1 base and the J segment 4 bases; nucleotides outside the gene matches: 7. Germline V gene data show CDR1 as MDHEN and CDR2 as SYDVKM. CDR3 residues: CASSLSHRGQSYGYTF. Written as DNA, the CDR3 is TGTGCCAGCAGTTTATCCCACAGGGGGCAGAGCTATGGCTACACCTTC.

The chain employs TRBV5-6 and TRBJ2-2; 9 bases agree with TRBD2. Germline V gives CDR1 SGHDT, CDR2 YYEEEE. Trimming took 2 bases from V and 1 from J; bases not matched to a gene: 3. The CDR3 has 16 amino acids. The CDR3 here is CASSFRTSVNTGELFF. The CDR3 nucleotides are TGTGCCAGCAGCTTCCGGACTAGCGTGAACACCGGGGAGCTGTTTTTT.

This rearrangement joins TRBV7-9 to TRBJ1-3; 7 bases line up with TRBD1. Trimming removed 5 bases from V and 3 bases from J; junction bases left unmatched: 4. Germline loops: CDR1 SEHNR, CDR2 FQNEAQ (reference sequence). The CDR3 consists of 14 residues. The CDR3 DNA is TGTGCCAGCAGCCCGGACAGGATTGGAAACACCATATATTTT. Its translation: CASSPDRIGNTIYF. Full variable domain (missing parts from reference TRBV7-9 and TRBJ1-3): DTGVSQNPRHKITKRGQNVTFRCDPISEHNRLYWYRQTLGQGPEFLTYFQNEAQLEKSRLLSDRFSAERPKGSFSTLEIQRTEQGDSAMYLCASSPDRIGNTIYFGEGSWLTVV.

The chain is built from TRBV19 and TRBJ1-1; D is unresolved. Germline V gives CDR1 LNHDA, CDR2 SQIVND (reference sequence). Deletions cut 7 bases from V and 2 bases from J, with 23 bases between. CDR3 length: 17 residues. Here the CDR3 DNA reads TGTGCCAGTACCACCCCTCGGCGGACGGACCCTAACACTGAAGCTTTCTTT. This translates into CASTTPRRTDPNTEAFF.

J is TRBJ2-2 and V is TRBV20-1, with TRBD2 matching 12 bases. Germline-derived CDR1 and CDR2 are DFQATT and SNEGSKA (reference sequence). This CDR3 is built from 18 residues. With V trimmed by 3 bases and J by 4 bases, 12 bases remained unmatched. The CDR3 nucleotides are TGCAGTGCTAGGCCCCTCCCTGGGACTAGCGGGTTCACCGGGGAGCTGTTTTTT. Amino acids: CSARPLPGTSGFTGELFF.

Here the CDR3 DNA reads TGTGCCAGCAGTTACTCGGGGCAGCCCGGACTGTTTTTT. It translates to CASSYSGQPGLFF. The chain carries TRBV6-5 and TRBJ1-4; possibly TRBD1 for D (5 bases). This CDR3 region has 13 residues. V lost 0 bases, J lost 13 bases, and 12 bases lay in between. The germline V gene encodes CDR1 MNHEY and CDR2 SVGAGI.

The genes are TRBV7-9 and TRBJ2-7; 9 bases align to TRBD2. This CDR3 is 17 amino acids long. Germline V CDR1 and CDR2: SEHNR, FQNEAQ (reference sequence). V gave up 1 base and J gave up 4 bases; unmatched junction bases: 11. CDR3: CASSLVPRGGERYEQYF. The CDR3 bases are TGTGCCAGCAGCTTAGTTCCGCGGGGGGGCGAACGGTACGAGCAGTACTTC.